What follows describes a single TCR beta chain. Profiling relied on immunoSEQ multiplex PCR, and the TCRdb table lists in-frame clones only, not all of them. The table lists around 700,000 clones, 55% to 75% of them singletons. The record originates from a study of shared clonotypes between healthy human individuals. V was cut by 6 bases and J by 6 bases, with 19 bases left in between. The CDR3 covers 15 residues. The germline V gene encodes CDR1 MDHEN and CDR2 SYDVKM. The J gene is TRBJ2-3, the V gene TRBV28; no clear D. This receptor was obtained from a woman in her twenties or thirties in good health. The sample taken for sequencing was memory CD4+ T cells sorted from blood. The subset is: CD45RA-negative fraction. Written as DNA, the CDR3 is TGTGCCAGCAGACACCTCGGATTACTCACTGATACGCAGTATTTT. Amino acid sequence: CASRHLGLLTDTQYF.